Given below is one TCR beta chain in context. This clone was detected a few times. This clone's antigen is unknown. Base-call qualities are not available, and no considerably larger clone is one nucleotide away. Using the deep immunoSEQ assay, TCR CDR3 regions were amplified from genomic DNA by multiplex PCR. Genomic DNA extracted from each cell subset was distributed evenly over all wells of several immunoSEQ 96-well plates, and each plate served as one replicate. For sorted subsets, approximately 200 ng of genomic DNA, equivalent to around 29,000 T cell genomes, went into each replicate PCR. Purified libraries were measured with a Qubit 3.0 fluorometer, size-checked on a Bioanalyzer 2100, and measured again with the KAPA Library Quantification kit. Each immunoSEQ 96-well plate was sequenced on its own single-read 150-cycle Illumina NextSeq 550 flow cell. The study's processing was this. Because only junctional sequences without quality scores were contained in the immunoSEQ output, filtering matching that applied to full-length reads could not be performed. To assign V/J genes and CDR3, sequences were annotated against IMGT germline references using PyIR, a Python wrapper for IgBLAST v1.9. Reads were filtered out if the reads had weak V/J assignments (E-value above 1e-6), no CDR3, stop codons, out-of-frame junctions, or ambiguous translated residues. V3J clonotypes were defined as sequences sharing an identical inferred V gene, J gene, and CDR3 amino acid sequence. Percentage overlap between repertoires was computed as shared unique clonotypes divided by the size of the smaller repertoire. Repertoire richness was assessed with RTK rarefaction, the Chao1 estimator, and Recon v2.1 estimates of unobserved clonotypes. OLGA was used to compute generation probabilities for all TCRbeta clonotypes that the gDNA method yielded from a few donors. TCRdb stores this immuneACCESS table with in-frame sequences only. Part of the clones is absent; in the studies checked, under half of the shortfall reflects unresolved V genes, and no reason is known for the rest. V, J and clone size were drawn from that table, and D and trimming were deduced from the DNA. This sample comprises 300,000 to 400,000 clones, 74% of them detected only once. The ten top clones hold under 13% of the sample.

For CDR1 and CDR2, the germline V gene (reference sequence) lists PRHDT and FYEKMQ. The CDR3 covers 18 residues, taking in both the cysteine and the phenylalanine. The CDR3 DNA has 54 bases and is translated from base 1. From V the trimming removes 5 bases and from J it removes 1 base, while the gene matches leave 10 bases of the junction unaccounted for. These data originate in a study of shared clonotypes between healthy human individuals (dated by TCRdb to about 2020). With regard to the full study: A couple of women and three men aged 18 to 49 years were included in the cohort. Between about 0.8 and 8.9 billion PBMCs per donor were obtained by leukapheresis. For each donor, CD4 naive and CD4 memory were each run on three plates, CD8 naive on two plates, and CD8 memory on one plate. To estimate repertoire size and how much clonotypes are shared between individuals, the study performed deep sequencing of blood TCR repertoires from 4 to 6 healthy adults. To increase sequencing depth and limit assay-specific biases, TCR repertoire library preparation and sequencing were carried out by different laboratories using diverse techniques.

Study-wide findings and limitations: Because the study included only a small number of donors, the genetic and exposure-history diversity represented was limited. Estimated clonotype richness was generally larger for naive than for memory subsets. Higher generation probabilities were observed for clonotypes shared by all four sorted-subset donors than for non-shared clonotypes. Rarefaction of sorted-subset datasets indicated incomplete sequencing despite the large sequencing depth. Pairwise subsampling indicated that sequencing depth was expected to affect the degree of clonotype sharing among donors. Sampling was limited to blood, and TCR repertoires in tissue likely differ from TCR repertoires in blood. When a handful of donors were compared, the shared fraction of clonotypes was roughly 4.8% for naive CD4, 3% to 4% for naive CD8, 2% to 2.5% for memory CD4, and 0.4% for memory CD8.

The donors were healthy, HIV-negative adults who had no recently reported acute infections or vaccinations. Only Caucasian adults living in Nashville, Tennessee, USA were represented among the donors. CD4+ T cells were enriched through magnetic negative selection, after which naive cells were positively selected on CD45RA and the remaining negative fraction served as the memory subset. Blood was obtained by leukapheresis, after which PBMCs were separated by Ficoll-Histopaque density gradient centrifugation and cryopreserved in liquid nitrogen vapor phase. Purity and quantity of every magnetically sorted T cell population were checked by analytical flow cytometry. Genomic DNA was isolated from each sorted fraction and quantified by UV absorbance on a Nanodrop 2000c.

The receptor was isolated from a man aged 25-45 years in good health. Recombination joined TRBV13 with TRBJ2-7; 14 middle bases align to TRBD2. The sequencing input was memory CD4+ T cells sorted from blood. The sample's cell subset or site, from its label and the paper: CD45RA-negative fraction. The DNA reads as follows: TGTGCCAGCAGCGCGTCGACTAGCGGGAGGGCCTGGTCCTACGAGCAGTACTTC. Translated, this gives CASSASTSGRAWSYEQYF.